The following is a T cell receptor (beta chain) sequence with its context. Participants came from 24 US areas, aged roughly 18 to 90 years. This CDR3 is built from 17 residues. Germline V gene sequence: CDR1 LGHNA, CDR2 YNFKEQ. J was trimmed by 2 bases and V by 0 bases; bases with no gene match: 5. These data come from a study of blood T cell repertoires in COVID-19. Study-level information: Specimens from acute and convalescent COVID-19 originated in the United States, Italy and Spain.

Produced via immunoSEQ multiplex PCR; TCRdb's table is partial and in-frame only. The profile shows some 200,000 clones, roughly four fifths of them singletons. The sample was PBMCs or T cells enriched from blood (not recorded which). This clonotype was obtained from a woman between 35 and 50 years old with acute COVID-19. This chain connects TRBV4-2 to TRBJ2-3, with TRBD2 identical over 10 bases. The CDR3 DNA follows: TGTGCCAGCAGCCAAGATTGGACTAGCGGATACACAGATACGCAGTATTTT. Translation gives CASSQDWTSGYTDTQYF.